This T cell receptor beta chain was captured in a study of pediatric ulcerative colitis. At the level of the study: Most patients had pancolitis, and two had left-sided colitis. Study-wide results and caveats: Total lymphocyte DNA, not sorted subsets, was the template. Rectal pinch biopsies may include blood-derived T cells.

The assay was run at survey level. Only in-frame clones appear in the TCRdb table, and some are missing; sequencing was by immunoSEQ multiplex PCR. The repertoire holds 30,000 or so clones, about 81% seen once, with under 1.2% in the top ten. This clone has a single count. Its antigen remains unknown. One to two pinch biopsies were taken from the rectum during colonoscopy. Sequencing was done on a sample of gut tissue. The sequence came from a boy aged 5 to 17 with mild ulcerative colitis.

This CDR3 is CASSPVAGSYNEQFF. CDR3 bases: TGCGCCAGCAGCCCGGTGGCCGGTTCCTACAATGAGCAGTTCTTC. This rearrangement joins TRBV5-1 to TRBJ2-1; no firm D call. V was cut by 4 bases and J by 1 base, with 12 bases left in between. CDR3 size: 15 residues. CDR1 is SGHRS and CDR2 is YFSETQ in the germline V gene.